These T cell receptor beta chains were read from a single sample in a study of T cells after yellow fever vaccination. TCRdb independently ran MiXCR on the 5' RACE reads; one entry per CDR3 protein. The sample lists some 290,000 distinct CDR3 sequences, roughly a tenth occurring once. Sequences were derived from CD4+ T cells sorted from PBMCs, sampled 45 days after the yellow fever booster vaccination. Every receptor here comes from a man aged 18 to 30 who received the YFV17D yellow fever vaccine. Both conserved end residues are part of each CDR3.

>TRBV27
CASSSGARRGAFF
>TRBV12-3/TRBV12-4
CASSDSVNQPQHF
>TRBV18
CASSPGETEAFF
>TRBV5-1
CASSLAQGASGNTIYF
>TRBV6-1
CASSESVGRNYGYTF
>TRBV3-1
CASSRLGVGADTQYF
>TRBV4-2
CASSQGQADEQYF
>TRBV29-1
CSVGQGTYEQYF
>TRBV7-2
CASSSDRVPYF
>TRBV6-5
CASSYRAGPGNTEAFF
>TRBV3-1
CASSHLIRTGELFF
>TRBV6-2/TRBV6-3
CASSPVGAYEQYF
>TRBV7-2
CASSLRRGLNQPQHF
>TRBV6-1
CASSEAGWGSGGNTIYF
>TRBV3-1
CASSQPDAYGYTF
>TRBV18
CASSPPGSERETQYF
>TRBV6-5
CASSYLGRSLYGYTF
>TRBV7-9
CASSSGQGATDTQYF
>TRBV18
CASSLDRGKVGPFF
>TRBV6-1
CASSEVAGGSGYTF
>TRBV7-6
CASSSLGGRFANEKLFF
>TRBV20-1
CSAQTGYGYTF
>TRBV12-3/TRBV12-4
CASRTVSTDTQYF
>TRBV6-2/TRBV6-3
CASSPGDGPPETQYF
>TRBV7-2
CASRRGRANYGYTF
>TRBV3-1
CASSQRDRGTEAFF
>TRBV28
CASSLEAEGTQYF
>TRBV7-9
CASSEPLLRQGLGTQYF
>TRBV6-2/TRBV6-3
CASSSGGEGQPQHF
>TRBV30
CAWSRGSDGNQPQHF
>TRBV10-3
CAIRDTTDTQYF
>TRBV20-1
CSAQLDPNTEAFF
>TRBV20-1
CSARQGQGGYEQYF
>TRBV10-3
CAISEGTGVNQPQHF
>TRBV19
CASSMGDRTYF
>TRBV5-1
CASSIHLWAEGQETQYF
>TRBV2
CASGPLQGANEKLFF
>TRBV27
CASSLKYPPDTQYF
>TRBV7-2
CASSLAGTTVQGNEQFF
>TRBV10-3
CAISDPDRAHEQYF
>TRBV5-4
CASSKTAAQETQYF
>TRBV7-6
CASSTSGGNEQFF
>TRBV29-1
CSAQTSGGSYNEQFF
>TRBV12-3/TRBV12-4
CASSQGQGYGYTF
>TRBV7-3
CASSPTTIAGGKETQYF
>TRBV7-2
CASSLDPTRAYEQYF
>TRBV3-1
CATTGPSYEQYF
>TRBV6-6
CASSWSSGGGETQYF
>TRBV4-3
CASSQDFVRPANTEAFF
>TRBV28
CASSFPGANTGELFF
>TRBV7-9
CASSSSLRGGYTF
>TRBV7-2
CASSEGFFDIQYF
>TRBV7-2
CASSFRGSEKLFF
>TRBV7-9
CASSSPRGYGANVLTF
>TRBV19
CASSEAHTEAFF
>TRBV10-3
CAIRESLQGNQPQHF
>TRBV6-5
CASVGQSTEAFF
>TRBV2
CASSDGAARNIQYF
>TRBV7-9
CASSLGQGNSDTQYF
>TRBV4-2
CASSGGQGSAGELFF